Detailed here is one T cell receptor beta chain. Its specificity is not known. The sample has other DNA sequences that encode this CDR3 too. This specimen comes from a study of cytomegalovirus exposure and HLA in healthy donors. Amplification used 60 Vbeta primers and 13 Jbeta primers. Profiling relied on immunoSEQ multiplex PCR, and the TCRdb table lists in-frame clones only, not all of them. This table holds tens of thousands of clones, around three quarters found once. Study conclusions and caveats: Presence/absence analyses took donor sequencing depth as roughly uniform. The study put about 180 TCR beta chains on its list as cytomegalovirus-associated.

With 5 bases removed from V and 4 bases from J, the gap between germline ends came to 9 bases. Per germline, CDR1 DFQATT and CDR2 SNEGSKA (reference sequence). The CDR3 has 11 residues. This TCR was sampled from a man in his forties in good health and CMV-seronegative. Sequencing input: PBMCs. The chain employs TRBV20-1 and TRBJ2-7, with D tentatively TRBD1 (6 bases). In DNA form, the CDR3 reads TGCAGTGCTTTGCAGGGGTACGAGCAGTACTTC. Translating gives CSALQGYEQYF.